Below, 21 T cell receptor beta chains from the same sample are listed, as sequenced in a study of T cell responses to AZD1222 COVID-19 vaccine. The repertoire was sequenced with immunoSEQ multiplex PCR; TCRdb's copy has only in-frame clones and lacks some. The sample lists about 99,000 clones, more than 85% occurring once. Source: peripheral blood, taken 28 days after the second AZD1222 dose. These receptors all stem from an adult who received the AZD1222 COVID-19 vaccine.

This rearrangement joins TRBV28 to TRBJ2-7, with D possibly TRBD1 on 5 matching bases. The CDR3 totals 13 residues. Germline CDR1 and CDR2: MDHEN and SYDVKM. V lost 6 bases and J 6 bases, leaving 15 bases between the germline ends. The DNA of the CDR3 is TGTGCCAGCAGCCCCGGTGGGGCCGCCGAGCAGTACTTC. Its protein product is CASSPGGAAEQYF.

The chain is built from TRBV3-1 (or the pseudogene TRBV3-2) and TRBJ2-7; 9 bases align to TRBD2. With V trimmed by 4 bases and J by 0 bases, 10 bases remained unmatched. CDR1 LGHDT and CDR2 YNNKEL come from the germline V gene (reference sequence). The CDR3 is 17 amino acids. CDR3 coding DNA: TGTGCCAGCAGCCCCGGGCGGGGGGGTTCAAGCTCCTACGAGCAGTACTTC. Translated: CASSPGRGGSSSYEQYF.

Notes on this clone: The same CDR3 can be traced to other DNA sequences in this sample. The chain combines TRBV7-2 with TRBJ1-1; TRBD1 is a possible D gene (6 bases). V was clipped by 5 bases and J by 3 bases, with 10 bases between them. The germline CDR1 and CDR2 sequences are SGHTA and FQGNSA. There are 13 residues in the CDR3. CDR3 nucleotide sequence: TGTGCCAGCAGCCCACAGGGAGACACTGAAGCTTTCTTT. Its protein is CASSPQGDTEAFF.

V gene TRBV18 combines with J gene TRBJ1-4, with unresolved D. The CDR3 runs 13 residues. The V gene lost 0 bases and the J gene lost 8 bases, with 7 bases spanning the gap. Germline V gives CDR1 KGHSH, CDR2 LQKENI. The CDR3 DNA follows: TGTGCCAGCTCACCACCGATGACAGAAAAACTGTTTTTT. It specifies CASSPPMTEKLFF.

The gene calls are TRBV4-2 and TRBJ1-5; TRBD1 might be the D (5 bases). The CDR3 runs to 14 residues. The germline V gene encodes CDR1 LGHNA and CDR2 YNFKEQ. Trimming removed 6 bases from V and 7 bases from J, with 16 bases in between. The CDR3 protein is CASSATWGGQPQHF. The CDR3 DNA reads as TGTGCCAGCAGTGCGACGTGGGGCGGGCAGCCCCAGCATTTT.

This clone appeared a few times. The chain's CDR3 is CASSPTGQGRETQYF. In nucleotides, the CDR3 is TGCGCCAGCAGCCCTACCGGACAGGGTCGGGAGACCCAGTACTTC. The V and J genes are TRBV5-1 and TRBJ2-5; 8 bases agree with TRBD1. V lost 4 bases and J lost 5; bases outside the gene matches: 10. From germline, CDR1 is SGHRS and CDR2 YFSETQ. There are 15 residues in the CDR3.

This chain links TRBV7-2 with TRBJ2-7; D is perhaps TRBD1 (5 bases). The CDR3 extends over 14 amino acids. Trimming stripped 3 bases from V and 5 bases from J, with 14 bases between. Germline V gene sequence: CDR1 SGHTA, CDR2 FQGNSA. In DNA, the CDR3 is TGTGCCAGCAGCTTCTCTTCGACAGTCCACGAGCAGTACTTC. Protein: CASSFSSTVHEQYF.

V and J are TRBV5-6 and TRBJ2-5, with 10 nucleotides matching TRBD2. The CDR3 runs 16 residues. The germline CDR1 and CDR2 sequences are SGHDT and YYEEEE. V lost 4 bases, J lost 1 base, and 7 bases stayed unmatched. The CDR3 region is CASSPRLAGFQETQYF. The CDR3 DNA reads TGTGCCAGCAGCCCTAGACTAGCGGGCTTCCAAGAGACCCAGTACTTC.

This clone has only one observation. V gene TRBV6-4 combines with J gene TRBJ1-6, with D unresolved. The CDR3 contains 13 residues. Trimming cost V 2 bases and J 10 bases, with 9 bases left between them. Germline V lookup: CDR1 MRHNA, CDR2 SNTAGT. The CDR3 sequence: CASSDQSGSPLHF. CDR3 nucleotide sequence: TGTGCCAGCAGTGACCAATCGGGCTCACCCCTCCACTTT.

The chain links TRBV5-6 to TRBJ2-1; maybe TRBD2 (5 bases). The V end was cut by 1 base, the J end by 2 bases, with 13 bases between. There are 16 residues in the CDR3. Germline V lookup: CDR1 SGHDT, CDR2 YYEEEE. The CDR3 DNA is TGTGCCAGCAGCTTGACATTGATAGCGACCTACAATGAGCAGTTCTTC. It translates to CASSLTLIATYNEQFF.

The V and J genes are TRBV5-4 and TRBJ2-5; a weak D match, TRBD2 (6 bases). The germline gives CDR1 SGHNT, CDR2 YYREEE (reference sequence). The V and J ends lost 1 base and 5 bases respectively, with 9 bases between them. The length of the CDR3 is 13 residues. CDR3 protein: CASSLYGSETQYF. The CDR3 DNA follows: TGTGCCAGCAGCTTGTACGGGAGCGAGACCCAGTACTTC.

The chain uses TRBV7-6 and TRBJ2-2; possible D gene TRBD1, 5 bases. This CDR3 region has 15 residues. The germline V and J ends were trimmed by 1 base and 5 bases, with 11 bases remaining between them. Germline V gene data show CDR1 as SGHVS and CDR2 as FNYEAQ. Here the CDR3 DNA reads TGTGCCAGCAGCTTAGGGCAGGGCTTGACCGGGGAGCTGTTTTTT. This encodes CASSLGQGLTGELFF. Variable domain in full (rest from reference TRBV7-6 and TRBJ2-2): GAGVSQSPRYKVTKRGQDVALRCDPISGHVSLYWYRQALGQGPEFLTYFNYEAQQDKSGLPNDRFSAERPEGSISTLTIQRTEQRDSAMYRCASSLGQGLTGELFFGEGSRLTVL.

The rearrangement joins TRBV28 to TRBJ2-6; 9 nucleotides line up with TRBD1. J was trimmed by 0 bases and V by 5 bases; bases with no gene match: 2. CDR1 is MDHEN, CDR2 SYDVKM, per germline. CDR3 length: 16 residues. The CDR3 bases are TGTGCCAGCAGTGGGACAGGGAGCTCTGGGGCCAACGTCCTGACTTTC. Translated: CASSGTGSSGANVLTF.

V is TRBV2 and J is TRBJ2-1, with no clear D. Germline loops: CDR1 SNHLY, CDR2 FYNNEI. The CDR3 runs to 12 residues. The V end was cut by 2 bases, the J end by 6 bases, with 5 bases between. This chain's CDR3 is CASSETGNEQFF. The CDR3 DNA follows: TGTGCCAGCAGTGAAACGGGCAATGAGCAGTTCTTC. The full variable domain, completed using reference TRBV2 and TRBJ2-1, is EPEVTQTPSHQVTQMGQEVILRCVPISNHLYFYWYRQILGQKVEFLVSFYNNEISEKSEIFDDQFSVERPDGSNFTLKIRSTKLEDSAMYFCASSETGNEQFFGPGTRLTVL.

The chain employs TRBV14 and TRBJ2-4, with D unclear. Trimming removed 2 bases from V and 4 bases from J, with 12 bases in between. The CDR3 runs 15 residues. Germline values: CDR1 SGHDN, CDR2 FVKESK. CDR3 coding DNA: TGTGCCAGCAGCCAAAGTTGGGGTACTAAAAACATTCAGTACTTC. Residues: CASSQSWGTKNIQYF.

The V and J genes are TRBV29-1 and TRBJ1-2; TRBD1 matches 8 bases. Germline assignment: CDR1 SQVTM and CDR2 ANQGSEA. The J segment lost 9 bases and the V segment lost 4 bases, leaving 10 bases of the junction unmatched. The CDR3 runs 13 residues. The CDR3 spells CSVARDRPLRYTF. CDR3 coding DNA: TGCAGCGTTGCCCGGGACAGGCCTTTGCGCTACACCTTC. The variable domain in full, with the rest retrieved from reference TRBV29-1 and TRBJ1-2, is SAVISQKPSRDICQRGTSLTIQCQVDSQVTMMFWYRQQPGQSLTLIATANQGSEATYESGFVIDKFPISRPNLTFSTLTVSNMSPEDSSIYLCSVARDRPLRYTFGSGTRLTVV.

This sequence joins TRBV14 and TRBJ2-3; D perhaps matches TRBD1 (6 bases). V lost 4 bases, J lost 7 bases, and 15 bases lay in between. Germline V gene data show CDR1 as SGHDN and CDR2 as FVKESK. The CDR3 has 14 amino acids. This chain's CDR3 is CASSLRGRGNTQYF. CDR3 DNA sequence: TGTGCCAGCAGCCTCCGGGGAAGGGGGAATACGCAGTATTTT.

The chain carries TRBV7-6 and TRBJ2-1; 8 bases map to TRBD1. Germline V gene lookup returns CDR1 SGHVS and CDR2 FNYEAQ. Unmatched junction bases numbered 4, after V lost 5 bases and J lost 4 bases. The length of the CDR3 is 14 residues. The CDR3 is CASSRTGSYNEQFF. The CDR3 nucleotides read TGTGCCAGCAGCCGGACAGGGTCGTACAATGAGCAGTTCTTC.

This clone turned up a few times. The chain combines TRBV10-3 with TRBJ1-4; TRBD1 aligns across 9 bases. This CDR3 is built from 17 residues. Germline lookup yields CDR1 ENHRY and CDR2 SYGVKD. Losses at the gene ends were 2 bases for V and 0 bases for J; bases not matched to a gene: 4. CDR3: CAISEPTGGATNEKLFF. The CDR3, as DNA: TGTGCCATCAGTGAGCCCACAGGGGGCGCAACTAATGAAAAACTGTTTTTT.

The chain is built from TRBV6-5 and TRBJ1-5; 10 bases line up with TRBD1. The CDR3 is 15 amino acids. Germline V gives CDR1 MNHEY, CDR2 SVGAGI. The trim removed 6 bases at V and 3 bases at J, leaving 5 bases unmatched. The CDR3, as DNA: TGTGCCAGCAGCCCCGGGACAGGGGACAATCAGCCCCAGCATTTT. Protein sequence: CASSPGTGDNQPQHF.

The chain combines TRBV7-2 with TRBJ2-5; weak D call: TRBD2 (7 bases). Germline CDR1 is SGHTA and CDR2 is FQGNSA. The CDR3 loop spans 14 amino acids. Trimming removed 4 bases at V and 5 bases at J, with 14 bases between. DNA of the CDR3: TGTGCCAGCAGCTGGGGGGGCGGAGGGGAGACCCAGTACTTC. It codes for CASSWGGGGETQYF.